This T cell receptor (beta chain) appears in the sequencing data of a study of blood T cell repertoires in COVID-19. Overall study: Material from acute and convalescent COVID-19 was sourced from the United States, Italy and Spain. T cells, B-cell-depleted T cells, or PBMCs provided the cDNA or gDNA that served as material.

The length of the CDR3 is 21 residues. Trimming cost V 3 bases and J 8 bases; bases outside gene matches: 28. The germline gives CDR1 DFQATT, CDR2 SNEGSKA (reference sequence). Authors' processing steps: Scientists estimated how many nucleated cells there were by amplifying reference gene primers. This table comes from immunoSEQ multiplex PCR, and its TCRdb copy is limited to in-frame clones, with some not included. D and trimming were read from the DNA, whereas the V and J calls and clone size are those reported in that table. Among around 250,000 clones listed, about 86% were seen once. Sequencing was performed on peripheral blood. The V gene is TRBV20-1, the J gene TRBJ2-1, with TRBD2 matching over 10 bases. This receptor was taken from a man between 60 and 70 years old with acute or convalescent COVID-19. CDR3 amino acids: CSASCSWYKREGRFDSDEQFF. The CDR3 DNA reads TGCAGTGCTAGTTGTTCGTGGTACAAGCGGGAGGGCCGGTTCGATAGCGATGAGCAGTTCTTC.